This entry is about one TCR beta chain. The antigen it binds to is not known. It has no much larger one-base neighbor in the sample; base qualities were not kept. Including the terminal cysteine and phenylalanine, the CDR3 comprises 13 residues. Only the CDR3 region is kept as DNA, spanning 39 bases read in frame from base 1. A distance of 12 bases separates the germline ends of V and J, which lose 7 bases and 8 bases respectively. CDR1 and CDR2 (MNHNS, SASEGT) derive from the germline V gene. This sample is part of a study of cytomegalovirus exposure and HLA in healthy donors (dated by TCRdb to between 2016 and 2019). Study-level background: An earlier analysis of some 600 of the donors reported 276 Gb of sequence data and roughly 120 million unique TCR beta sequences obtained from some 170 million T cells. Five DR-DQ haplotypes were treated as single units for association and clustering because of strong linkage in the cohort. Of the 350 to 450 genotyped donors, 81% were placed in the genetic ancestry cluster associated with self-reported Caucasian donors. The aim of the study was to test whether cataloging public T cell receptors could identify signatures of past pathogen exposure. The number of donors typed differed by locus, with 629-630 for A, B, C, DRB1 and DQB1, 522 for DQA1, 600 to 610 for DPA1, and some 440 for DPB1. In addition to the first cohort of around 670 subjects, a separate validation cohort of 120 different subjects was used. A later genetic analysis took genome-wide SNP genotypes for about three fifths of the roughly 670 donors and used that subset as a discovery cohort. In an earlier analysis of 550 to 700 of the donors, high-throughput TCR beta sequencing was used to judge whether each TCR beta V gene segment behaved as functional or pseudogenic. In the later analysis, no new phenotypic data were used to find candidate immune exposures; instead, reliance was placed on TCR beta sequences and their occurrence across donors. Donor age, sex, ethnicity and CMV serostatus were compiled together with the repertoire data. Roughly 290 gigabases of sequencing data and tens of millions of unique TCR sequences made up an early release that covered 500 to 700 HLA-typed donors. Among 300 to 500 genotyped donors of the cohort, an average of approximately 220,000 unique TCR beta nucleotide sequences was sequenced per donor, of which about 18% were non-productive. Every repertoire in the discovery cohort had been generated on one and the same sequencing platform. Using immunosequencing, the study profiled T cell repertoires from 500 to 800 subjects and related those repertoires to cytomegalovirus serostatus. Class I and class II HLA loci were covered by the typing at four-digit resolution. High-throughput TCR immunosequencing, statistical association of individual TCRs with disease status, and machine learning were combined to predict cytomegalovirus infection status. In a later analysis, previously published TCR beta repertoires from some 640 donors were re-analyzed and high-resolution HLA genotyping was added so that TCR occurrence patterns could be studied.

The cohort was made up of 500 to 850 healthy bone marrow donors. All cohort members were sampled while nominally healthy, although unrecorded immune exposures were likely present. The donor tested CMV seronegative and was one of the 352 seronegative cohort members. Each donor provided a peripheral blood sample, and peripheral blood mononuclear cells were used for TCR beta sequencing. Genomic DNA was extracted from the blood cell samples with the Qiagen DNeasy Blood Extraction Kit. The paper's findings and limits, for the study overall: A cluster of highly shared sequence variants was judged likely to represent a technical artifact of the sequencing pipeline. A further reported finding was that TCR beta sequences accurately predicted the HLA-A and HLA-B alleles for most subjects in the first cohort. Roughly uniform sequencing depth across donors was assumed in presence/absence analyses, although this assumption may not hold. Assigning TCR associations to individual alleles was difficult when HLA alleles, especially DR and DQ, strongly co-occurred. This cohort had only TCR beta chains sequenced, and the lack of alpha or paired-chain data limited which features could be detected. Several of the top co-occurrence clusters appeared to be linked to parvovirus B19, influenza, CMV and Epstein-Barr virus, according to a later analysis. Cytomegalovirus status was reported to be diagnosed by the classifier with high specificity and sensitivity in both the original and validation cohorts. HLA typing was unavailable for some donors at each locus, so association tests used only the typed subset. For the cohort, immune exposure information was limited to CMV serostatus. A total of 150 to 200 TCR beta chains were listed by the study as associated with cytomegalovirus. The authors suggested that the approach could potentially be extended to other disease states and immunological phenotypes. According to a later genetic analysis, donors in an Asian-associated ancestry cluster had fewer N-insertions in productive TCRs than the approximately 650-donor mean. Because counts were too low, more than 15 rarely observed V segments, including chromosome 9 orphons, were left out of the earlier analysis of roughly 600 of the donors. Because the 87-base-pair reads could not distinguish some IMGT-functional V segments, including TRBV6-2 and TRBV6-3, those segments were excluded. Correlated functional status among segregating V segments might reflect linkage disequilibrium, but an unknown experimental factor could not be ruled out. In vitro tests confirmed that a few of the cytomegalovirus-associated TCR beta chains recognize cytomegalovirus antigens. While some public TCRs were present in many individuals, most TCR sequences turned up only very rarely across donors. In a later analysis, HLA-associated TCR beta chains were found to be more clonally expanded and to have lower generation probabilities than equally common non-associated chains. Specific HLA alleles were associated with 15,000 to 20,000 TCR beta sequences at a false discovery rate of 0.05 in a later analysis. In an earlier analysis of 500 to 650 of the donors, most TCR beta V segments appeared in productive rearrangements about 87% or about 30% of the time, broadly matching IMGT annotations. Most CMV-associated TCR beta chains appeared to be HLA-restricted in a later analysis, and the HLA associations seemed to be driven largely by CMV exposure. A later genetic analysis associated a missense DCLRE1C variant with V-gene and J-gene trimming of TCR beta chains, and an independent cohort replicated the association. According to a later analysis, TCR association rates differed among HLA loci, with DRB1 alleles showing the most associated TCRs and HLA-C alleles showing the fewest.

The library was generated by the immunoSEQ multiplex PCR assay. For the multiplex PCR, a mixture combining 60 forward primers for TCR Vbeta segments and 13 reverse primers for TCR Jbeta segments was used. A multiplex PCR assay on genomic DNA amplified the CDR3 region of rearranged TCR beta genes. Amplified TCR beta libraries were sequenced as 87-base-pair reads on the Illumina HiSeq System. Per the original workflow: In a later analysis, tens of millions of unique TCR beta chains were counted across the roughly 610 repertoires, and roughly 10 million of these chains were shared by at least two donors. Raw reads were error-corrected and collapsed into unique sequences by a nearest-neighbor algorithm in which closely related sequences were merged to remove PCR and sequencing errors. CDR3 sequences were aligned to IMGT reference sequences to assign V, D and J gene segments. For a sequence to be retained, a match of at least six nucleotides was required to both a V gene segment and a J gene segment. Rearrangements were called productive when the CDR3 lacked stop codons and stayed in frame with V and J; all others were non-productive. Following IMGT convention, CDR3 was defined as the stretch from the second conserved V-encoded cysteine to the conserved J-encoded phenylalanine. The earlier analysis of 587 of the donors excluded any sequence lacking an unambiguous match to a single V gene segment. In an earlier analysis of around 590 of the donors, a V segment was called functional when productive rearrangements were above 56.7%, and segregating when the standard deviation between donors exceeded 5%. A statistical classification framework was developed to diagnose cytomegalovirus status using the catalog of TCR beta chain sequences. In a later analysis, V and J genes were assigned by comparing TCR nucleotide sequences against IMGT/GENE-DB human TR gene sequences. In a later analysis, CDR3 sequences and most-parsimonious VDJ recombination scenarios were assigned using the TCRdist pipeline. In a later analysis, each TCR beta chain was defined by its CDR3 amino acid sequence together with its V-gene family, and reads lacking a unique V-gene family were excluded. As a way to deal with suspected cross-contamination and a sequencing artifact, a later analysis dropped more than 500 nucleotide sequences that were highly shared and had low generation probability. In a later analysis, a clonal expansion index was calculated for each public chain from normalized within-repertoire ranks of inferred template counts. In a later analysis, generation probabilities were computed with a VDJ recombination model fitted to out-of-frame rearrangements, and the resulting probabilities were checked against IGoR. Hypergeometric tests were used in a later analysis to score TCR-TCR, TCR-HLA and TCR-CMV co-occurrence, with a repertoire-size bias correction applied to the TCR pairs. A later analysis estimated false discovery rates by permuting HLA or CMV assignments 20 times. In a later analysis, co-occurring TCRs were grouped using DBSCAN, with TCRdist sequence similarity added in when clustering inside HLA-allele-positive subsets. Repertoires with fewer than 30,000 or more than 120,000 public chains, plus five repertoires with anomalous nucleotide sharing, were excluded from co-occurrence clustering. This is the immuneACCESS table as TCRdb keeps it, with only in-frame sequences that have V and J called. A part of the clones is gone; compared with another copy, unresolved V genes explain less than half, and the rest is unexplained. That table is the source of V, J and clone size, and D and trimming were worked out from the DNA. The sample records fewer than 200,000 clones, about 90% of which are singletons. The ten largest clonotypes hold around 0.99% of the sample.

The clonotype was recovered from a boy aged 2 to 9 in good health and CMV-seronegative. Source material: PBMCs. This chain joins TRBV6-1 to TRBJ1-6; confidence is insufficient to name the D gene. For the CDR3, the sequence is CASMEAGDSPLHF. The sequenced DNA is TGTGCCAGCATGGAGGCAGGAGATTCACCCCTCCACTTT.